A single T cell receptor beta chain is shown here with its context. Its antigen is unknown. There were TCR beta CDR3 regions amplified from RNA transcripts. HTBI primers drove first-round RT-PCR of the TCR CDR3. TCRdb passed the multiplex PCR reads through MiXCR, listing each CDR3 protein once. The sample holds 660,000 or so distinct CDR3 sequences; more than 20% are singletons and the top ten take 34%. The record originates from a study of T cells in Graves' hyperthyroidism and ophthalmopathy. Losses at the gene ends were 8 bases for V and 11 bases for J; bases not matched to a gene: 12. The germline CDR1 and CDR2 sequences are MNHEY and SMNVEV (reference sequence). This CDR3 is built from 14 residues. Whole-study results and caveats: In simple terms, a model built on 13 V-J features told ophthalmopathy apart from stable hyperthyroidism. Among clonotypes expanded in thyroid above 0.001, most were also found in blood.

This chain connects TRBV27 to TRBJ1-2, with 12 bases identical to TRBD1. Sequencing was performed on blood. The TCR was taken from a man younger than 45 with Graves' ophthalmopathy. The CDR3 DNA follows: TGTGCCAGCGCCAAGGGACAGGGGGCCATCAAATACACCTTC. It encodes CASAKGQGAIKYTF.